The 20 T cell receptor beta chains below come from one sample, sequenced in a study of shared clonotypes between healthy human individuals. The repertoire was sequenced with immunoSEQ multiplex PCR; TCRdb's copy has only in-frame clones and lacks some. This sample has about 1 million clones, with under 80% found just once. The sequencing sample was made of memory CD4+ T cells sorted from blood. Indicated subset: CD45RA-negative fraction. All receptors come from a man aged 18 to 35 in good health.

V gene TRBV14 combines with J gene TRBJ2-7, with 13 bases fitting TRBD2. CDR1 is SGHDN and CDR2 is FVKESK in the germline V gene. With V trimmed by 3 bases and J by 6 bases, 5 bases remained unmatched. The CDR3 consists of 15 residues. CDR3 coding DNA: TGTGCCAGCAGCCAGACGGGACTAGCGGGACCCGAGCAGTACTTC. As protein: CASSQTGLAGPEQYF.

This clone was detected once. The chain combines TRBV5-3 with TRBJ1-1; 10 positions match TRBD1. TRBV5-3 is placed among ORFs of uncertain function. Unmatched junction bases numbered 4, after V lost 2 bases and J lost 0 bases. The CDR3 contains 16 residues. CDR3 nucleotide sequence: TGTGCCAGAAGCTTCGGGACAGGGGAGATGAACACTGAAGCTTTCTTT. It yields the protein CARSFGTGEMNTEAFF.

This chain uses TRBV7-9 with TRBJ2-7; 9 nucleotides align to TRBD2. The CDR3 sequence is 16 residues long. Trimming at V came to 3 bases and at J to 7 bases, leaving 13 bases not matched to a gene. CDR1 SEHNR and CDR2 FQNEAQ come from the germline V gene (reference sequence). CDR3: CASSLGRGGPAGEQYF. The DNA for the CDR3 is TGTGCCAGCAGCTTGGGGCGGGGGGGACCCGCGGGGGAGCAGTACTTC.

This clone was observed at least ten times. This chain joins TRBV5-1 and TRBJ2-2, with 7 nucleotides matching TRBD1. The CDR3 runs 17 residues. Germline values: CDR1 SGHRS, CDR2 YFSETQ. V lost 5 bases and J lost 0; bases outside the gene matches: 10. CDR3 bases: TGCGCCAGCAGGCGTCCGGGACAGATGACGAACACCGGGGAGCTGTTTTTT. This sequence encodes CASRRPGQMTNTGELFF. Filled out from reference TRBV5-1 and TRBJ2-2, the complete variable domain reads KAGVTQTPRYLIKTRGQQVTLSCSPISGHRSVSWYQQTPGQGLQFLFEYFSETQRNKGNFPGRFSGRQFSNSRSEMNVSTLELGDSALYLCASRRPGQMTNTGELFFGEGSRLTVL.

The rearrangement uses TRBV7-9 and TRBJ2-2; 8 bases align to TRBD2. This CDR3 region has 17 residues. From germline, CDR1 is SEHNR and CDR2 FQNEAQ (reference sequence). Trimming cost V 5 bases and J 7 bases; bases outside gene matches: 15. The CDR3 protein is CASSPRTSLTENGELFF. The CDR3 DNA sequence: TGTGCCAGCAGCCCGAGGACTAGCCTAACGGAGAACGGGGAGCTGTTTTTT.

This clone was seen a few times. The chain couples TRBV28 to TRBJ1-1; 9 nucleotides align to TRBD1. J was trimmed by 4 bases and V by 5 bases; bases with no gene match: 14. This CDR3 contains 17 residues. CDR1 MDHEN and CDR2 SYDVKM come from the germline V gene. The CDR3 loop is CASSPPDRGGGGTEAFF. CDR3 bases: TGTGCCAGCAGTCCTCCCGACAGGGGGGGCGGGGGCACTGAAGCTTTCTTT.

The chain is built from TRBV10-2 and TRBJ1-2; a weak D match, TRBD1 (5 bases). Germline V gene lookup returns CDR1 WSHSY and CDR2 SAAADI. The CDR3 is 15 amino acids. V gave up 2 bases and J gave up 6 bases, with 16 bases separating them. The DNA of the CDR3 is TGCGCCAGCAGTGAGATACAGGCCCTCAAAAATGGCTACACCTTC. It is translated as CASSEIQALKNGYTF.

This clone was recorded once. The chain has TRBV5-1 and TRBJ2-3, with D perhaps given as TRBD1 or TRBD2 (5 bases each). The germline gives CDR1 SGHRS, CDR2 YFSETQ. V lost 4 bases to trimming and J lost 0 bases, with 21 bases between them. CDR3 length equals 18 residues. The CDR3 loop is CASSLVGTAQTSTDTQYF. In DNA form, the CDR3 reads TGCGCCAGCAGCCTCGTTGGGACGGCCCAGACTAGCACAGATACGCAGTATTTT. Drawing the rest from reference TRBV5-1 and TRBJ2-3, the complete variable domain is KAGVTQTPRYLIKTRGQQVTLSCSPISGHRSVSWYQQTPGQGLQFLFEYFSETQRNKGNFPGRFSGRQFSNSRSEMNVSTLELGDSALYLCASSLVGTAQTSTDTQYFGPGTRLTVL.

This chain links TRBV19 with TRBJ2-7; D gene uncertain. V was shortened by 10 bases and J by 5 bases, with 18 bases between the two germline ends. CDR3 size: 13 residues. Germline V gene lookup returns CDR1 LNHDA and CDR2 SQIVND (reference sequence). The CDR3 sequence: CATLVSGSNEQYF. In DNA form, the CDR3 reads TGTGCCACCCTAGTATCGGGCAGCAACGAGCAGTACTTC.

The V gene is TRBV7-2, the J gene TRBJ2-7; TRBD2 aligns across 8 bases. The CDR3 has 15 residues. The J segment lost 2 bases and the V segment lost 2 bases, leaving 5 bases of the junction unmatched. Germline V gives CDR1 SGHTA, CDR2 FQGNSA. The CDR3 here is CASSLLGGATYEQYF. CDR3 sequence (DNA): TGTGCCAGCAGCTTACTCGGGGGGGCAACCTACGAGCAGTACTTC.

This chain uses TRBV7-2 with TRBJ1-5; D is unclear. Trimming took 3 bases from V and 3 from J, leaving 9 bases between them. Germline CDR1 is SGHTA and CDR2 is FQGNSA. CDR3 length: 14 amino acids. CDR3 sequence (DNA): TGTGCCAGCAGCTTGGGCGGGTTCAATCAGCCCCAGCATTTT. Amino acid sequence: CASSLGGFNQPQHF.

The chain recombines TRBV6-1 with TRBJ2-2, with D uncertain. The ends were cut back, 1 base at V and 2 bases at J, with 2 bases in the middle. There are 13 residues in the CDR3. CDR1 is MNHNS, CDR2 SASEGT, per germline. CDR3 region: CASSEVNTGELFF. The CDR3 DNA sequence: TGTGCCAGCAGTGAAGTCAACACCGGGGAGCTGTTTTTT.

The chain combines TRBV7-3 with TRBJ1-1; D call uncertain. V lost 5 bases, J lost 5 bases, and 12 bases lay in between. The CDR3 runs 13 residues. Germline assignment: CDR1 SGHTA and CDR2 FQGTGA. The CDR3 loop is CASSAETTTEAFF. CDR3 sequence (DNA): TGTGCCAGCAGCGCAGAAACTACGACTGAAGCTTTCTTT. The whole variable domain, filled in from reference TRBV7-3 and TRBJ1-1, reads GAGVSQTPSNKVTEKGKYVELRCDPISGHTALYWYRQSLGQGPEFLIYFQGTGAADDSGLPNDRFFAVRPEGSVSTLKIQRTERGDSAVYLCASSAETTTEAFFGQGTRLTVV.

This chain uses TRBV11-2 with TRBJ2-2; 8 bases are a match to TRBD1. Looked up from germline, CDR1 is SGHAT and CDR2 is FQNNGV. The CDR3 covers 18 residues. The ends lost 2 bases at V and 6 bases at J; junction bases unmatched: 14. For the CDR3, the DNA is TGTGCCAGCAGCTTAATCCCCTTGACAGGGGTGCGGGCCGGGGAGCTGTTTTTT. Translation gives CASSLIPLTGVRAGELFF.

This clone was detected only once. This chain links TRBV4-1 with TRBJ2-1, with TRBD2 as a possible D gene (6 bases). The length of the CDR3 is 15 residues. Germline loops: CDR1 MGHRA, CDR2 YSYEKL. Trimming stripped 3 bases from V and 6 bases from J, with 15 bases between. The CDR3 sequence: CASSQGTSQVNEQFF. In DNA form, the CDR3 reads TGCGCCAGCAGCCAGGGAACTAGCCAAGTCAATGAGCAGTTCTTC.

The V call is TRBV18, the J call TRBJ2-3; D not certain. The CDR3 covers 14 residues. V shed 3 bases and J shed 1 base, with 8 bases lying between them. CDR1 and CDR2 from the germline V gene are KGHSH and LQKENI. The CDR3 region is CASSPAVGTDTQYF. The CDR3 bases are TGTGCCAGCTCACCCGCGGTCGGCACAGATACGCAGTATTTT. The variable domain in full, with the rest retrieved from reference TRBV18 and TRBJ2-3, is NAGVMQNPRHLVRRRGQEARLRCSPMKGHSHVYWYRQLPEEGLKFMVYLQKENIIDESGMPKERFSAEFPKEGPSILRIQQVVRGDSAAYFCASSPAVGTDTQYFGPGTRLTVL.

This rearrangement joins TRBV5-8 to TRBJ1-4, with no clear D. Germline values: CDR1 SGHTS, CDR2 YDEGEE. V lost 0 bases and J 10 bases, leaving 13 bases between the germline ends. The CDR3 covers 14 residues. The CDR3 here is CASSLGTVEGKLFF. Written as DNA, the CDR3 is TGTGCCAGCAGCTTGGGAACAGTCGAAGGAAAACTGTTTTTT.

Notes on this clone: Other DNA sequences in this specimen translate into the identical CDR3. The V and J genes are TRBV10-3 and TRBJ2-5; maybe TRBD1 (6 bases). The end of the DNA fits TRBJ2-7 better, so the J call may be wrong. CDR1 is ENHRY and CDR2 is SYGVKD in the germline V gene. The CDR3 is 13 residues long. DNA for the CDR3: TGTGCCATCAGTGAGTCCGGACAGTACGAGCAGTACTTC. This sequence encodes CAISESGQYEQYF.

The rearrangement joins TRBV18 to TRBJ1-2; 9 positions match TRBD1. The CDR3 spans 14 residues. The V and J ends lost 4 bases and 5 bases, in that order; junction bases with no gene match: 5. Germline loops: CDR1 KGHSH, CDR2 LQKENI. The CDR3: CASSLRDRAYGYTF. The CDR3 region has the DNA TGTGCCAGCTCACTGCGGGACAGGGCTTATGGCTACACCTTC. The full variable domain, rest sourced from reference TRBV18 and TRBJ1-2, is NAGVMQNPRHLVRRRGQEARLRCSPMKGHSHVYWYRQLPEEGLKFMVYLQKENIIDESGMPKERFSAEFPKEGPSILRIQQVVRGDSAAYFCASSLRDRAYGYTFGSGTRLTVV.

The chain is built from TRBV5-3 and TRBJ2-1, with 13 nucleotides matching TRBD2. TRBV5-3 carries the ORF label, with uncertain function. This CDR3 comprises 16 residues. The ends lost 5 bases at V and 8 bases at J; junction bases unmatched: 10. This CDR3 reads CARRETSGRAGDEQFF. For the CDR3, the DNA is TGTGCCAGAAGGGAAACTAGCGGGAGGGCCGGTGATGAGCAGTTCTTC.